This is a list of T cell receptor beta chains from one sample in a study of shared clonotypes between healthy human individuals. Produced via immunoSEQ multiplex PCR; TCRdb's table is partial and in-frame only. The sample carries roughly 720,000 clones, about 92% recorded once. The sequenced sample was memory CD8+ T cells from PBMCs. Receptor source: a man aged 18 to 35 in good health. Some clones in this sample may be carry-over from other donors' samples. Each CDR3 is given with its conserved first and last residue. The D gene is left open where the match is weak. Clone size appears in some rows only: once, few, many, or a class for an expanded clone.

TRBV28	-	TRBJ2-7	-	TGTGCCAGCAGTTTAAGAGGGGTCGTTCGCAACTCCTACGAGCAGTACTTC	CASSLRGVVRNSYEQYF
TRBV27	-	TRBJ1-1	-	TGTGCCAGCAGTTCGGGTCAGTATCACTTCACTGAAGCTTTCTTT	CASSSGQYHFTEAFF
TRBV27	-	TRBJ2-7	-	TGTGCCAGCAGTTTATCGCGACAGAACCAGCAGTACTTC	CASSLSRQNQQYF
TRBV28	-	TRBJ2-2	-	TGTGCCAGCAGTTTACCCCCTCCTAGCGCGAACACCGGGGAGCTGTTTTTT	CASSLPPPSANTGELFF
TRBV29-1	TRBD2	TRBJ2-3	-	TGCAGCGTTGGTGGCGGGAGAACAGATACGCAGTATTTT	CSVGGGRTDTQYF
TRBV7-6	TRBD2	TRBJ2-6	-	TGTGCCAGCAGCTCTCGGACTAGCGGGAGGCCGGGGGGGGCCAACGTCCTGACTTTC	CASSSRTSGRPGGANVLTF
TRBV5-1	-	TRBJ2-7	-	TGCGCCAGCAGCCCCGATTTTACTAGGATTTTTTGGTGCGGTAGATACGAGCAGTACTTC	CASSPDFTRIFWCGRYEQYF
TRBV25-1	-	TRBJ1-6	-	TGTGCCAGCAGTGAATTTGGTAGGAGTAATTCACCCCTCCACTTT	CASSEFGRSNSPLHF
TRBV6-1	-	TRBJ2-7	-	TGTGCCAGCAGCGTGGGGCGGTACGAGCAGTACTTC	CASSVGRYEQYF
TRBV5-1	-	TRBJ2-1	-	TGCGCCAGCAGCCTTAGGGAAAGCTCCTACAATGAGCAGTTCTTC	CASSLRESSYNEQFF
TRBV7-6	TRBD2	TRBJ2-1	-	TGTGCCAGCAGCTTATGGCTAGCGGGCCGCTCCTACAATGAGCAGTTCTTC	CASSLWLAGRSYNEQFF
TRBV2	TRBD2	TRBJ2-2	-	TGTGCCAGCTTGGGACTAGCCCACACCGGGGAGCTGTTTTTT	CASLGLAHTGELFF
TRBV28	-	TRBJ2-7	-	TGTGCCAGCAGTTTACGGGGGCGCTCCTACGAGCAGTACTTC	CASSLRGRSYEQYF
TRBV11-2	-	TRBJ2-3	-	TGTGCCAGCAGCTTGGCTCAGATCACAGATACGCAGTATTTT	CASSLAQITDTQYF
TRBV19	-	TRBJ2-1	-	TGTGCCAGTAGTCTCTGGACTGTCCCGACTCCTTACAATGAGCAGTTCTTC	CASSLWTVPTPYNEQFF
TRBV5-1	-	TRBJ1-1	-	TGCGCCAGCAGCACACAGGGACCCCTGGTCGAAATGAACACTGAAGCTTTCTTT	CASSTQGPLVEMNTEAFF
TRBV4-1	-	TRBJ2-7	-	TGCGCCAGCAGCCATATCGTAACACCGGTCTACGAGCAGTACTTC	CASSHIVTPVYEQYF
TRBV28	-	TRBJ1-5	-	TGTGCCAGCAGTAGGCACAGCTACAATCAGCCCCAGCATTTT	CASSRHSYNQPQHF
TRBV9	-	TRBJ2-2	-	TGTGCCAGCAGCGTTTCTACCCCCGAGTCGGGGGAGCTGTTTTTT	CASSVSTPESGELFF
TRBV19	TRBD1	TRBJ2-7	-	TGTGCCAGTAGTGCGCCGAGGACAGGGGTCTACGAGCAGTACTTC	CASSAPRTGVYEQYF
TRBV19	-	TRBJ1-5	-	TGTGCCAGTAGTATAGTCCCCTTTAGCAATCAGCCCCAGCATTTT	CASSIVPFSNQPQHF
TRBV19	-	TRBJ1-1	-	TGTGCCAGTAGTATTCACCCTCGAGGGAGCACTGAAGCTTTCTTT	CASSIHPRGSTEAFF
TRBV13	-	TRBJ2-1	once	TGTGCCAGCAGCTTAGGGGGGAAGCAGTTCTTC	CASSLGGKQFF
TRBV28	-	TRBJ2-1	-	TGTGCCAGCACGAACCTATCCAATGAGCAGTTCTTC	CASTNLSNEQFF